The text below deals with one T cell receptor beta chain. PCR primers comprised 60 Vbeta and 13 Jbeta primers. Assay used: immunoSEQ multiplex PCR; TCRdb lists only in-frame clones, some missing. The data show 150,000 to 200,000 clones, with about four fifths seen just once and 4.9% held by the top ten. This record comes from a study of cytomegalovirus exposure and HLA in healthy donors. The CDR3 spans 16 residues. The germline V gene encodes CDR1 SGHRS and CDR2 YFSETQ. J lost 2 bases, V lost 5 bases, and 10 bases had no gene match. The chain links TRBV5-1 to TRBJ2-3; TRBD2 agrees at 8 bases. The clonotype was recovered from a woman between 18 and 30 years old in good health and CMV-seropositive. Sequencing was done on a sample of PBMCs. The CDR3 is CASRGMGSGVTDTQYF. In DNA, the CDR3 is TGCGCCAGCAGGGGAATGGGTAGCGGGGTCACAGATACGCAGTATTTT.